Included here is one T cell receptor (beta chain) sequence, with context. What it binds is not known. This entry belongs to a study of T cells in Graves' hyperthyroidism and ophthalmopathy. Study-level findings and limits: In the analysis, a 13 V-J model separated ophthalmopathy from stable hyperthyroidism.

Amplification targeted TCR beta CDR3 regions from RNA transcripts. First-round RT-PCR with HTBI primers amplified the TCR CDR3 region. TCRdb re-analysed the multiplex PCR reads in MiXCR, keeping a single row per CDR3 protein. The sample lists about 360,000 distinct CDR3 sequences; roughly an eighth were seen once. Stable Graves' hyperthyroidism denoted no ophthalmopathy progression over 18 months. Patients aged 18 to 65 with hyperthyroidism were newly diagnosed, with duration under 2 months. PBMCs were obtained from about 9.9 ml fresh peripheral blood. This receptor was taken from a woman aged 18 to 35 with Graves' hyperthyroidism. The sequenced sample was blood.

The CDR3 region is CAVGKVNYGYTF. Here the CDR3 DNA reads TGTGCCGTTGGAAAAGTTAACTATGGCTACACCTTC. This chain connects TRBV7-9 to TRBJ1-2; D not resolved. The CDR3 length is 12 residues. V lost 11 bases and J lost 1, with 11 bases in between. The V gene's germline CDR1 is SEHNR and CDR2 FQNEAQ (reference sequence).